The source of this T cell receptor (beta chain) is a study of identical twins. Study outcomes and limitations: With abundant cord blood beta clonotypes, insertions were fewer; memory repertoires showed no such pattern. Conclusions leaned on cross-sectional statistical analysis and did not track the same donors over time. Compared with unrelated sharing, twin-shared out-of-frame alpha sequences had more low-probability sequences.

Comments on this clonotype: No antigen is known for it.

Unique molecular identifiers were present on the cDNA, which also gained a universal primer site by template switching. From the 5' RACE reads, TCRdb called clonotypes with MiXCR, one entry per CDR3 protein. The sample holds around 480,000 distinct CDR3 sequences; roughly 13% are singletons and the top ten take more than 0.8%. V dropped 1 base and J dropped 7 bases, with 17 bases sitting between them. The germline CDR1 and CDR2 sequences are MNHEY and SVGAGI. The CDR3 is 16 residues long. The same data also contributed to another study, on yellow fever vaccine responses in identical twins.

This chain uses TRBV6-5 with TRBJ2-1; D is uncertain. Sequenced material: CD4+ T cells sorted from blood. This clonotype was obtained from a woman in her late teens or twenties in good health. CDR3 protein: CASSYFPAEPSNEQFF. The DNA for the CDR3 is TGTGCCAGCAGTTACTTCCCAGCAGAGCCCTCGAATGAGCAGTTCTTC.